This T cell receptor (beta chain) was profiled in a study of blood T cell repertoires in COVID-19. In the study overall: Samples of COVID-19 (acute and convalescent) were obtained from the United States, Italy and Spain.

Sequencing was performed with immunoSEQ multiplex PCR; in TCRdb, only in-frame clones are kept and a portion is missing. The data show about 190,000 clones, approximately 84% seen once. Trimming stripped 0 bases from V and 2 bases from J, with 5 bases between. The germline gives CDR1 MGHRA, CDR2 YSYEKL. The CDR3 is 14 residues long. Enrollees, roughly 18 to 95 years old, lived in approximately 24 US areas. In assigning cohorts, the study relied on participant-reported clinical history. Before being deemed recovered, Cohort 3 donors had two negative PCRs, clearance, or symptom resolution. The chain uses TRBV4-1 and TRBJ2-1; D is undetermined. The clonotype originates from a woman between 25 and 40 years old who had recovered from COVID-19. Sequences were obtained from PBMCs or T cells enriched from blood (not recorded which). The CDR3 coding sequence is TGCGCCAGCAGCCAAGATCCGGCCTACAATGAGCAGTTCTTC. This sequence encodes CASSQDPAYNEQFF.